The 5 T cell receptor beta chains in this list originate from one sample, sequenced in a study of vaccination and CD4 T cells after COVID-19. These receptors have no identified antigens. The Oncomine TCR Beta short-read assay was what sequenced the DNA obtained from cultured CD4+ T cells. TCRdb reanalysed the PCR reads using MiXCR and keeps one entry per CDR3 protein. Among tens of thousands of distinct CDR3 sequences listed, 67% were seen once. Treatment indicated: approximately nine-day PBMC culture with coronavirus spike peptide pools or control peptides (ViraFEST assay). The sample in question was CD4+ T cells from blood, cultured in vitro, obtained after SARS-CoV-2 vaccination. Receptors were obtained from a human donor who received a COVID-19 vaccine.

This sequence joins TRBV6-5 and TRBJ1-1, with a weak D call TRBD1 (6 bases). Trimming left V 2 bases short and J 4 bases short, with 11 bases between. The length of the CDR3 is 14 residues. The germline gives CDR1 MNHEY, CDR2 SVGAGI. CDR3 nucleotide sequence: TGTGCCAGCAGTTACCGGACAGACACCACTGAAGCTTTCTTT. Residues: CASSYRTDTTEAFF.

The chain joins TRBV20-1 to TRBJ2-3; no reliable D call. The germline V and J ends were trimmed by 6 bases and 4 bases, with 20 bases remaining between them. This CDR3 comprises 15 residues. The V gene's germline CDR1 is DFQATT and CDR2 SNEGSKA (reference sequence). CDR3 nucleotides: TGCAGTGCCCCACTTGTGTCGCCATCCCCAGATACGCAGTATTTT. It encodes CSAPLVSPSPDTQYF.

This clonotype appeared once. The chain has TRBV2 and TRBJ2-5, with D tentatively TRBD1 or TRBD2 (5 bases each). V lost 5 bases to trimming and J lost 5 bases, with 12 bases between them. The length of the CDR3 is 13 residues. CDR1 is SNHLY, CDR2 FYNNEI, per germline. CDR3 DNA: TGTGCCAGCAGTAAGAGGGGTGACGAGACCCAGTACTTC. Translating gives CASSKRGDETQYF. Full variable domain (missing parts from reference TRBV2 and TRBJ2-5): EPEVTQTPSHQVTQMGQEVILRCVPISNHLYFYWYRQILGQKVEFLVSFYNNEISEKSEIFDDQFSVERPDGSNFTLKIRSTKLEDSAMYFCASSKRGDETQYFGPGTRLLVL.

The V gene is TRBV7-2, the J gene TRBJ1-2; D is ambiguous. CDR3 size: 11 residues. Germline lookup yields CDR1 SGHTA and CDR2 FQGNSA. The V end was cut by 4 bases, the J end by 8 bases, with 8 bases between. The CDR3 coding sequence is TGTGCCAGCAGCTCCGCAAGGGGCTACACCTTC. It codes for CASSSARGYTF.

The chain links TRBV30 to TRBJ2-5; D call uncertain. The CDR3 extends over 13 amino acids. The germline CDR1 and CDR2 sequences are GTSNPN and SVGIG (reference sequence). With 2 bases removed from V and 3 bases from J, the gap between germline ends came to 10 bases. CDR3 loop: CAWSIGRKETQYF. In DNA, the CDR3 is TGTGCCTGGAGTATAGGCAGGAAAGAGACCCAGTACTTC.